This T cell receptor beta chain comes out of a study of blood T cell repertoires in COVID-19. About the study: Material from acute and convalescent COVID-19 was sourced from the United States, Italy and Spain. Sources were T cells, B-cell-depleted T cells, or PBMCs; the material itself was cDNA or gDNA.

As processed by the authors: Estimates of nucleated cell counts were drawn from the amplification of reference gene primers. This table comes from immunoSEQ multiplex PCR, and its TCRdb copy is limited to in-frame clones, with some not included. Clone size and the V and J calls come from that table; the DNA yielded D and trimming. The repertoire holds some 140,000 clones, with roughly 83% as singletons. From germline, CDR1 is SEHNR and CDR2 FQNEAQ (reference sequence). The CDR3 has 14 residues. J was trimmed by 2 bases and V by 9 bases; bases with no gene match: 3. The chain has TRBV7-9 and TRBJ2-1, with 11 bases matching TRBD2. The specimen sequenced was peripheral blood. This sequence was found in a woman over 75 with acute or convalescent COVID-19. CDR3: CASPTSGTYNEQFF. In nucleotides, the CDR3 is TGTGCCAGTCCGACTAGCGGGACCTACAATGAGCAGTTCTTC.